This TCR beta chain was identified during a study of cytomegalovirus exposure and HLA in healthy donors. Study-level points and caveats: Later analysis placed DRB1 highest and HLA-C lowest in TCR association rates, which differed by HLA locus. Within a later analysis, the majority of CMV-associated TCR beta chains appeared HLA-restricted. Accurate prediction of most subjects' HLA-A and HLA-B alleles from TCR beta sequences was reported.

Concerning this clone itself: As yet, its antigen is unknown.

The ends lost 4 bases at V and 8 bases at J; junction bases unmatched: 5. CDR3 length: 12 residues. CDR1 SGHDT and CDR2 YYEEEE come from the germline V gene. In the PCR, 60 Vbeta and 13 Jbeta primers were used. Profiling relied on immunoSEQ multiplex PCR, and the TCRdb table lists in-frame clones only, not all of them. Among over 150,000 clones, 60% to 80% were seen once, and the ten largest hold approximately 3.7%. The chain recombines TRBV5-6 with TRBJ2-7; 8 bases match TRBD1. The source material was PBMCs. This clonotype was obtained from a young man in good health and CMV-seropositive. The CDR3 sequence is CASSPTGDQQYF. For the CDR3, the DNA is TGTGCCAGCAGCCCGACAGGGGATCAGCAGTACTTC.